This is a list of T cell receptor beta chains from one sample in a study of T cell repertoires in cytomegalovirus infection. TCRdb re-analysed the reads in MiXCR, keeping a single row per CDR3 protein. The sample comprises around 71,000 distinct CDR3 sequences, more than 20% of which are singletons, and roughly two thirds rests with the top ten. Which antigens these TCRs recognize remains unknown. The source material was CD8+ T cells from cultured PBMCs, sampled from culture after CMV antigen stimulation. These receptors all stem from a human donor in good health (CMV status not recorded). Some clones in this sample may be carry-over from other donors' samples. Both conserved end residues are part of each CDR3. A D gene is named only where the DNA matches it firmly. Part of the rows lack a size; the others show once, few, many or a class for expanded clones.

d_call: TRBD1; cdr3_length: 14; j_call: TRBJ1-2; clone_size: few; v_call: TRBV7-2; cdr3_aa: CASSQDRGHFGYTF; cdr3_nt: TGTGCCAGCAGTCAAGACAGGGGGCATTTCGGCTACACCTTC
d_call: -; cdr3_length: 14; j_call: TRBJ1-1; clone_size: -; v_call: TRBV27; cdr3_aa: CASSLGDFNTEAFF; cdr3_nt: TGTGCCAGCAGTTTAGGGGATTTTAACACTGAAGCTTTCTTT
d_call: TRBD1; cdr3_length: 14; j_call: TRBJ1-6; clone_size: few; v_call: TRBV5-5; cdr3_aa: CASSRDSYNSPLHF; cdr3_nt: TGTGCCAGCAGCCGGGACAGCTATAATTCACCCCTCCACTTT
d_call: -; cdr3_length: 15; j_call: TRBJ1-5; clone_size: few; v_call: TRBV28; cdr3_aa: CASSFPQVLNQPQHF; cdr3_nt: TGTGCCAGCAGTTTCCCTCAGGTACTCAATCAGCCCCAGCATTTT
d_call: TRBD2; cdr3_length: 15; j_call: TRBJ2-7; clone_size: -; v_call: TRBV19; cdr3_aa: CASSINSGGAYEQYF; cdr3_nt: TGTGCCAGTAGTATAAACAGCGGGGGAGCCTACGAGCAGTACTTC
d_call: TRBD1; cdr3_length: 14; j_call: TRBJ1-4; clone_size: -; v_call: TRBV5-6; cdr3_aa: CASSYRGQREKLFF; cdr3_nt: TGTGCCAGCAGCTACAGGGGACAACGGGAAAAACTGTTTTTT
d_call: -; cdr3_length: 11; j_call: TRBJ2-7; clone_size: -; v_call: TRBV7-2; cdr3_aa: CASSRGYEQYF; cdr3_nt: TGTGCCAGCAGCCGGGGATACGAGCAGTACTTC
d_call: -; cdr3_length: 14; j_call: TRBJ1-1; clone_size: many; v_call: TRBV6-2/TRBV6-3; cdr3_aa: CASSYSWGNTEAFF; cdr3_nt: TGTGCCAGCAGTTACTCGTGGGGGAACACTGAAGCTTTCTTT
d_call: TRBD1; cdr3_length: 14; j_call: TRBJ1-1; clone_size: -; v_call: TRBV5-1; cdr3_aa: CASSYDRENTEAFF; cdr3_nt: TGCGCCAGCAGCTACGACAGGGAGAACACTGAAGCTTTCTTT
d_call: TRBD2; cdr3_length: 16; j_call: TRBJ2-7; clone_size: few; v_call: TRBV7-2; cdr3_aa: CASSLVLAGGLYEQYF; cdr3_nt: TGTGCCAGCAGCTTAGTACTAGCGGGGGGACTATACGAGCAGTACTTC
d_call: -; cdr3_length: 12; j_call: TRBJ2-7; clone_size: -; v_call: TRBV5-8; cdr3_aa: CASSTAFYEQYF; cdr3_nt: TGTGCCAGCAGCACTGCCTTCTACGAGCAGTACTTC
d_call: -; cdr3_length: 13; j_call: TRBJ2-3; clone_size: many; v_call: TRBV5-1; cdr3_aa: CASSQEVTDTQYF; cdr3_nt: TGCGCCAGCAGCCAGGAGGTCACAGATACGCAGTATTTT
d_call: -; cdr3_length: 14; j_call: TRBJ2-7; clone_size: -; v_call: TRBV6-5; cdr3_aa: CASSYELGAYEQYF; cdr3_nt: TGTGCCAGCAGTTATGAGCTGGGGGCCTACGAGCAGTACTTC
d_call: -; cdr3_length: 11; j_call: TRBJ1-2; clone_size: -; v_call: TRBV30; cdr3_aa: CAWTGSRGYTF; cdr3_nt: TGTGCCTGGACAGGGTCTAGAGGCTACACCTTC
d_call: -; cdr3_length: 15; j_call: TRBJ1-4; clone_size: few; v_call: TRBV7-9; cdr3_aa: CASSFGAATNEKLFF; cdr3_nt: TGTGCCAGCAGCTTCGGCGCCGCAACTAATGAAAAACTGTTTTTT
d_call: TRBD1; cdr3_length: 14; j_call: TRBJ2-1; clone_size: many; v_call: TRBV4-3; cdr3_aa: CASSLTGDHNEQFF; cdr3_nt: TGCGCCAGCAGCCTCACAGGGGATCACAATGAGCAGTTCTTC
d_call: TRBD1; cdr3_length: 11; j_call: TRBJ1-1; clone_size: few; v_call: TRBV19; cdr3_aa: CASGRDRGAFF; cdr3_nt: TGTGCCAGTGGAAGGGACAGGGGCGCTTTCTTT
d_call: -; cdr3_length: 15; j_call: TRBJ2-7; clone_size: -; v_call: TRBV4-1; cdr3_aa: CASSPVQGSSYEQYF; cdr3_nt: TGCGCCAGCAGCCCTGTCCAGGGTAGTTCCTACGAGCAGTACTTC
d_call: TRBD1; cdr3_length: 21; j_call: TRBJ1-1; clone_size: many; v_call: TRBV20-1; cdr3_aa: CSARLLPDRASRRAKNTEAFF; cdr3_nt: TGCAGTGCTAGACTCTTACCGGACAGGGCGTCACGGAGGGCAAAGAACACTGAAGCTTTCTTT
d_call: -; cdr3_length: 14; j_call: TRBJ2-2; clone_size: -; v_call: TRBV6-2/TRBV6-3; cdr3_aa: CASALGSNTGELFF; cdr3_nt: TGTGCCAGCGCCTTAGGTTCGAACACCGGGGAGCTGTTTTTT
d_call: -; cdr3_length: 11; j_call: TRBJ1-1; clone_size: few; v_call: TRBV5-5; cdr3_aa: CASSLVGEAFF; cdr3_nt: TGTGCCAGCAGCTTGGTTGGCGAAGCTTTCTTT
d_call: -; cdr3_length: 17; j_call: TRBJ2-1; clone_size: -; v_call: TRBV7-6; cdr3_aa: CASSFETSFLSYNEQFF; cdr3_nt: TGTGCCAGCAGCTTTGAGACGAGTTTTCTCTCCTACAATGAGCAGTTCTTC